The clone carrying this T cell receptor beta chain is a singleton in its sample. The source of the sample is a study of blood T cell repertoires in COVID-19. Looking at the study overall: Sample material is recorded as cDNA or gDNA derived from T cells, B-cell-depleted T cells, or PBMCs.

Per the original methods: Amplifying reference gene primers gave estimates of nucleated cell counts. TCRdb's copy holds only in-frame clones and misses some; the assay was immunoSEQ multiplex PCR. Clonal size and the V and J genes are those of that table, whereas D and trimming came from the DNA. The data show 200,000 to 300,000 clones, less than 90% seen once. This sequence originates from a man in his fifties or sixties with acute or convalescent COVID-19. The sequencing sample was made of peripheral blood.

CDR3 amino acids: CASSRPPLHSGANVLTF. CDR3 DNA: TGTGCCAGCAGCCGGCCCCCGCTTCACTCTGGGGCCAACGTCCTGACTTTC. J is TRBJ2-6 and V is TRBV3-1 (or the pseudogene TRBV3-2); no firm D call. Trimming left V 4 bases short and J 0 bases short, with 13 bases between. The CDR3 has 17 amino acids. Germline V gives CDR1 LGHDT, CDR2 YNNKEL (reference sequence).